This TCR beta chain originates from a study of brain T cells in children with intractable seizures. Whole-study results and caveats: Clones missing pre-surgery may reflect undersampling of that blood sample. HCMV serostatus was not known, and viral specificity came from CDR3 similarity only.

Described time point: blood from clinic visit 5 months post-surgery; TSC patient then seizure free. The sequenced cases were selected for having the highest brain T cell transcript signatures. Patients received at least one anti-epileptic drug before surgery. The CDR3 runs to 13 residues. Germline assignment: CDR1 SGHVS and CDR2 FQNEAQ. Between the trimmed V and J ends, which lost 5 bases and 3 bases, there was a span of 8 bases. Of note for this clone: Its antigen is still unknown.

Sequenced by immunoSEQ multiplex PCR; TCRdb stores in-frame clones only, minus some. The repertoire holds a few hundred thousand clones, with 85% to 95% as singletons. This TCR was recovered from a boy under two years old with tuberous sclerosis and intractable seizures. The material sequenced was peripheral blood, taken around 5 months after surgery. This chain joins TRBV7-8 and TRBJ1-3; D ambiguous. The CDR3 DNA reads TGTGCCAGCAGCCCGGGTCATGGAAACACCATATATTTT. Amino acid sequence: CASSPGHGNTIYF.